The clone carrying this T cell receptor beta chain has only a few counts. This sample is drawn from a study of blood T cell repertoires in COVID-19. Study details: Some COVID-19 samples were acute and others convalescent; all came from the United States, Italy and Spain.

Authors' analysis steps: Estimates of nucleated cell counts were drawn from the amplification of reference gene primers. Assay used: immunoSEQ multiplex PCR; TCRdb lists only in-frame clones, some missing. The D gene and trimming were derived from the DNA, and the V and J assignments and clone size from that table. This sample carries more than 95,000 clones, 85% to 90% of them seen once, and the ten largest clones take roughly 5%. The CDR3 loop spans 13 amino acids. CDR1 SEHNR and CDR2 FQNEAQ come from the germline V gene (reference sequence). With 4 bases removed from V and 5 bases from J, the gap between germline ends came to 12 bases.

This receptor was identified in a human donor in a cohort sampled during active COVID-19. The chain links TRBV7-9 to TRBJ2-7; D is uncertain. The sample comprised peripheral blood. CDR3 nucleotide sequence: TGTGCCAGCAGCTCGTCCCCCTTCCACGAGCAGTACTTC. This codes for CASSSSPFHEQYF.